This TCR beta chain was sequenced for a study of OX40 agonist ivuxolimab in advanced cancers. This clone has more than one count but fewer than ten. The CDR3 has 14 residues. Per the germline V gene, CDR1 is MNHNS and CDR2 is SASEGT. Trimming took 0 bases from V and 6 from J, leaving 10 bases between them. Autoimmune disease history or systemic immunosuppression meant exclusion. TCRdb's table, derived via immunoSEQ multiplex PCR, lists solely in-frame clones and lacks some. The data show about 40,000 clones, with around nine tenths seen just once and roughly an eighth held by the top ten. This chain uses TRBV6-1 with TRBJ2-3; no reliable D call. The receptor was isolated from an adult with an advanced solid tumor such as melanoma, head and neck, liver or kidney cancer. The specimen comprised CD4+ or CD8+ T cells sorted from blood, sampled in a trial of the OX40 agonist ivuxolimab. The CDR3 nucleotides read TGTGCCAGCAGTGAAGCGAGTCCGGCGGATACGCAGTATTTT. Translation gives CASSEASPADTQYF.